One sample yielded the 12 T cell receptor beta chains listed below, sequenced in a study of shared clonotypes between healthy human individuals. Sequencing used immunoSEQ multiplex PCR; TCRdb keeps in-frame clones, though not all of them. The top ten clones hold 0.4% to 0.55% of a sample with over 1.5 million clones, 95% to 99% of them seen once. The material sequenced was naive CD4+ T cells sorted from blood. Documented subset: CD45RA+ positively selected. The receptors were gathered from a young man in good health.

The chain carries TRBV5-4 and TRBJ2-1; 10 positions match TRBD2. Germline trimming cut 5 bases from V and 0 bases from J; bases unmatched to any gene: 2. This CDR3 is 15 amino acids long. Germline V gene data show CDR1 as SGHNT and CDR2 as YYREEE (reference sequence). Here the CDR3 DNA reads TGTGCCAGCAGTTCTAGCGGGGGCTCCTACAATGAGCAGTTCTTC. This gives the protein CASSSSGGSYNEQFF. The variable domain in full, completed from reference TRBV5-4 and TRBJ2-1, reads ETGVTQSPTHLIKTRGQQVTLRCSSQSGHNTVSWYQQALGQGPQFIFQYYREEENGRGNFPPRFSGLQFPNYSSELNVNALELDDSALYLCASSSSGGSYNEQFFGPGTRLTVL.

The table lists this clone with a count of one. This chain links TRBV11-2 with TRBJ1-3; D remains ambiguous. V was clipped by 5 bases and J by 0 bases, with 11 bases between them. This CDR3 has 15 amino acids. The germline gives CDR1 SGHAT, CDR2 FQNNGV. CDR3 sequence (DNA): TGTGCCAGCAGCCTCTTACAACTCTCTGGAAACACCATATATTTT. It specifies CASSLLQLSGNTIYF.

The rearrangement joins TRBV5-5 to TRBJ2-1; TRBD2 agrees at 7 bases. The CDR3 is 16 amino acids. The ends lost 4 bases at V and 1 base at J; junction bases unmatched: 8. Germline lookup yields CDR1 SGHKS and CDR2 YYEKEE (reference sequence). The CDR3 nucleotides are TGTGCCAGCAGCCACGGACTAGTGATGTCCTACAATGAGCAGTTCTTC. Translation: CASSHGLVMSYNEQFF.

The chain couples TRBV20-1 to TRBJ2-1; no clear D. This CDR3 region has 11 residues. V was cut by 6 bases and J by 9 bases, with 12 bases left in between. The germline V gene encodes CDR1 DFQATT and CDR2 SNEGSKA (reference sequence). The CDR3 region is CSAGPVFEQFF. CDR3 coding DNA: TGCAGTGCCGGCCCCGTTTTTGAGCAGTTCTTC.

This chain's CDR3 is CASSLLPPGTSGRGEQYF. CDR3 coding DNA: TGTGCCAGCAGCTTACTACCCCCTGGGACTAGCGGGAGGGGTGAGCAGTACTTC. This chain uses TRBV13 with TRBJ2-7, with 16 bases aligning to TRBD2. J was trimmed by 7 bases and V by 2 bases; bases with no gene match: 11. The CDR3 runs to 18 residues. CDR1 and CDR2 from the germline V gene are PRHDT and FYEKMQ (reference sequence).

The V gene is TRBV7-3, the J gene TRBJ1-1, with 10 positions matching TRBD1. CDR1 and CDR2 (germline): SGHTA, FQGTGA. There are 16 residues in the CDR3. V was pared by 1 base and J by 3 bases, with 5 bases of the junction left unmatched. CDR3 nucleotide sequence: TGTGCCAGCAGCTTAATGGGACAGGGGAGCCACACTGAAGCTTTCTTT. Encoded protein: CASSLMGQGSHTEAFF.

The CDR3 loop is CASSATGPGGRDTQYF. CDR3 in DNA: TGCGCCAGCAGCGCTACAGGGCCGGGGGGGAGAGATACGCAGTATTTT. The chain couples TRBV5-1 to TRBJ2-3; 8 nucleotides agree with TRBD2. This CDR3 comprises 16 residues. V lost 4 bases and J lost 5; bases outside the gene matches: 12. Looked up from germline, CDR1 is SGHRS and CDR2 is YFSETQ.

This chain connects TRBV28 to TRBJ1-4, with D hard to call. The germline gives CDR1 MDHEN, CDR2 SYDVKM. The CDR3 sequence is 13 residues long. V was shortened by 5 bases and J by 7 bases, with 11 bases between the two germline ends. The CDR3 reads CASSTLGFEKLFF. DNA of the CDR3: TGTGCCAGCAGTACCCTTGGCTTTGAAAAACTGTTTTTT. The entire variable domain, with the rest obtained from reference TRBV28 and TRBJ1-4, is as follows: DVKVTQSSRYLVKRTGEKVFLECVQDMDHENMFWYRQDPGLGLRLIYFSYDVKMKEKGDIPEGYSVSREKKERFSLILESASTNQTSMYLCASSTLGFEKLFFGSGTQLSVL.

The DNA of the CDR3 is TGTGCTAGTGGTCAAAGCCGGAACACTGAAGCTTTCTTT. It specifies CASGQSRNTEAFF. The chain joins TRBV12-5 to TRBJ1-1; D is unclear. V lost 5 bases to trimming and J lost 1 base, with 8 bases between them. In germline, CDR1 is LGHNT, CDR2 FRNRAP. CDR3 length: 13 residues.

Only one count was recorded for this clone. This rearrangement joins TRBV28 to TRBJ2-1; D could derive from TRBD1 or TRBD2 (5 bases each). The V end was cut by 4 bases, the J end by 10 bases, with 11 bases between. This CDR3 has 12 residues. CDR1 MDHEN and CDR2 SYDVKM come from the germline V gene. The CDR3 protein is CASSSTRDEQFF. The CDR3, as DNA: TGTGCCAGCAGTTCCACAAGGGACGAGCAGTTCTTC.

The chain joins TRBV5-6 to TRBJ2-6, with a possible D match to TRBD1 (5 bases). Germline CDR1 SGHDT, CDR2 YYEEEE. Trimming pared 4 bases from V and 0 bases from J, leaving 8 bases between. The CDR3 covers 15 residues. CDR3 protein: CASSATGSGANVLTF. The CDR3 DNA sequence: TGTGCCAGCAGCGCCACAGGCTCTGGGGCCAACGTCCTGACTTTC.

The chain carries TRBV7-9 and TRBJ1-2, with 8 bases that match TRBD1. This CDR3 spans 15 amino acids. Germline CDR1 reads SEHNR; CDR2 reads FQNEAQ (reference sequence). Trimming removed 6 bases from V and 4 bases from J; junction bases left unmatched: 10. CDR3 sequence: CASRPRQGRSYGYTF. The CDR3, as DNA: TGTGCCAGCAGGCCGAGACAGGGGCGAAGCTATGGCTACACCTTC.